This T cell receptor beta chain was identified during a study of shared T cell receptors in the human thymus. This clone appeared a single time. Profiled with immunoSEQ multiplex PCR; TCRdb holds only in-frame clones, not every one. The data show some 700,000 clones, approximately 85% seen once. Another study also made use of these data, one on human thymus T cells. That source reports: Corrective heart surgery yielded the resections from which the thymus tissue came.

Input material: thymocytes. This receptor was taken from a girl under three years old with a congenital heart defect.

The CDR3 here is CASSLGKGSGSYEQYF. The CDR3 DNA sequence: TGTGCCAGCAGCTTAGGAAAGGGGAGCGGGTCCTACGAGCAGTACTTC. The chain combines TRBV5-4 with TRBJ2-7, with D possibly matching TRBD2 (6 bases). CDR3 size: 16 residues. Trimming left V 2 bases short and J 1 base short, with 16 bases between. Germline CDR1 and CDR2: SGHNT and YYREEE (reference sequence).